This TCR beta chain derives from a study of blood T cell repertoires in COVID-19. The overall study: The samples span acute and convalescent COVID-19 from the United States, Italy and Spain.

TCRdb's copy holds only in-frame clones and misses some; the assay was immunoSEQ multiplex PCR. The profile shows around 270,000 clones, 80% to 90% of them singletons. This CDR3 region has 13 residues. The V gene's germline CDR1 is MNHEY and CDR2 SVGAGI. J was trimmed by 4 bases and V by 8 bases; bases with no gene match: 2. The J gene is TRBJ1-1, the V gene TRBV6-5; 12 nucleotides match TRBD1. The clonotype was recovered from a middle-aged woman who had been exposed to COVID-19. The specimen sequenced was PBMCs or T cells enriched from blood (not recorded which). The CDR3: CASQGQGATEAFF. The CDR3 nucleotides read TGTGCCAGCCAGGGACAGGGGGCCACTGAAGCTTTCTTT.